The 21 T cell receptor beta chains in this list originate from one sample, sequenced in a study of tumour-infiltrating T cells in Burkitt lymphoma. Clones were read by immunoSEQ multiplex PCR, and TCRdb kept only the in-frame ones, dropping some. This table has under 15,000 clones, about 31% appearing once. The sample taken for sequencing was tumor tissue. The source of these receptors is a human donor with diffuse large B-cell lymphoma.

The genes are TRBV13 and TRBJ2-2; 10 nucleotides align to TRBD2. Germline CDR1 reads PRHDT; CDR2 reads FYEKMQ (reference sequence). This CDR3 has 14 residues. V was clipped by 6 bases and J by 5 bases; unmatched bases: 3. The CDR3 bases are TGTGCCAGCAGTACTAGCGGGAAGACCGGGGAGCTGTTTTTT. Its translation is CASSTSGKTGELFF.

This chain links TRBV29-1 with TRBJ2-2; possible D gene TRBD1, 5 bases. This CDR3 region has 12 residues. V lost 7 bases and J lost 6, with 12 bases in between. Germline V gives CDR1 SQVTM, CDR2 ANQGSEA. The CDR3 loop reads CSGTDIPGELFF. The CDR3 DNA reads as TGCAGCGGCACGGACATCCCCGGGGAGCTGTTTTTT.

This chain links TRBV5-6 with TRBJ1-1; D perhaps matches TRBD1 (5 bases). The CDR3 consists of 15 residues. From germline, CDR1 is SGHDT and CDR2 YYEEEE. V shed 0 bases and J shed 5 bases, with 14 bases lying between them. Here the CDR3 reads CASSLVRVSQTEAFF. DNA of the CDR3: TGTGCCAGCAGCTTGGTCAGGGTGAGTCAAACTGAAGCTTTCTTT.

This clone has more than one count but fewer than ten. The genes are TRBV5-1 and TRBJ1-1; TRBD1 is a possible D gene (5 bases). Trimming removed 4 bases at V and 1 base at J, with 20 bases between. The germline V gene has CDR1 SGHRS and CDR2 YFSETQ. The CDR3 totals 17 residues. CDR3 sequence (DNA): TGCGCCAGCAGCCAGCAGGGTCGGGGACCGCCGAACACTGAAGCTTTCTTT. Its protein is CASSQQGRGPPNTEAFF.

The chain uses TRBV7-9 and TRBJ2-1; tentatively, D is TRBD1 (5 bases). CDR3 length: 12 amino acids. From germline, CDR1 is SEHNR and CDR2 FQNEAQ (reference sequence). Trimming took 2 bases from V and 9 from J, leaving 8 bases between them. As DNA, the CDR3 is TGTGCCAGCAGCTTACCAGGGCCTGAGCAGTTCTTC. Its translation is CASSLPGPEQFF.

The chain carries TRBV10-1 and TRBJ2-7, with 8 nucleotides matching TRBD1. V dropped 5 bases and J dropped 3; count of bases not matched to a gene: 9. The CDR3 has 15 residues. Germline CDR1 and CDR2: WNHNN and SYGVQD (reference sequence). As DNA, the CDR3 is TGCGCCAGCAGTAGCGGACAGGGAGCCCTCTACGAGCAGTACTTC. Translating it yields CASSSGQGALYEQYF.

This chain connects TRBV2 to TRBJ2-5; possible D gene TRBD1, 6 bases. CDR1 and CDR2 from the germline V gene are SNHLY and FYNNEI. The ends were cut back, 7 bases at V and 2 bases at J, with 20 bases in the middle. CDR3 size: 16 residues. CDR3 sequence: CASNHPFRQAQETQYF. In nucleotides, the CDR3 is TGTGCCAGCAACCACCCCTTCCGACAGGCACAAGAGACCCAGTACTTC.

J is TRBJ1-5 and V is TRBV5-8; a possible D gene is TRBD1 (5 bases). The CDR3 contains 13 residues. Germline V CDR1 and CDR2: SGHTS, YDEGEE. V lost 1 base and J lost 5, with 7 bases in between. The CDR3 loop reads CASSLRGDQPQHF. As DNA, the CDR3 is TGTGCCAGCAGCTTGAGGGGAGATCAGCCCCAGCATTTT.

This sequence joins TRBV19 and TRBJ1-1; 8 nucleotides line up with TRBD1. This CDR3 is 14 amino acids long. V was clipped by 6 bases and J by 5 bases; unmatched bases: 8. CDR1 and CDR2 from the germline V gene are LNHDA and SQIVND (reference sequence). CDR3 nucleotides: TGTGCCAGTAGGAAAGACAGGGGCTTAACTGAAGCTTTCTTT. Its protein product is CASRKDRGLTEAFF.

The CDR3 nucleotides read TGTGCCAGTAGTTGGACTAGCGGGATTCGGGCCCAGTACTTC. This sequence encodes CASSWTSGIRAQYF. The rearrangement joins TRBV19 to TRBJ2-5; 12 bases map to TRBD2. V trimming: 5 bases; J trimming: 9 bases; junction bases outside the gene matches: 7. The CDR3 contains 14 residues. Germline V gene lookup returns CDR1 LNHDA and CDR2 SQIVND (reference sequence). The whole variable domain, filled in from reference TRBV19 and TRBJ2-5, reads DGGITQSPKYLFRKEGQNVTLSCEQNLNHDAMYWYRQDPGQGLRLIYYSQIVNDFQKGDIAEGYSVSREKKESFPLTVTSAQKNPTAFYLCASSWTSGIRAQYFGPGTRLLVL.

The rearrangement uses TRBV7-3 and TRBJ2-6; 8 nucleotides agree with TRBD1. The CDR3 consists of 16 residues. Germline-derived CDR1 and CDR2 are SGHTA and FQGTGA. The junction had 4 bases not matched to a gene; V was cut back by 6 bases and J by 0 bases. CDR3 residues: CASRRTGNSGANVLTF. The CDR3 DNA reads TGTGCCAGCAGGCGGACAGGGAACTCTGGGGCCAACGTCCTGACTTTC. Full variable domain (missing parts from reference TRBV7-3 and TRBJ2-6): GAGVSQTPSNKVTEKGKYVELRCDPISGHTALYWYRQSLGQGPEFLIYFQGTGAADDSGLPNDRFFAVRPEGSVSTLKIQRTERGDSAVYLCASRRTGNSGANVLTFGAGSRLTVL.

Here the CDR3 DNA reads TGCGCCAGCAGCTTGGACAGCCGCTCCTACGAGCAGTACTTC. It translates to CASSLDSRSYEQYF. The J gene is TRBJ2-7, the V gene TRBV5-1; D is ambiguous. The germline V gene has CDR1 SGHRS and CDR2 YFSETQ. There are 14 residues in the CDR3. Trimming removed 0 bases at V and 0 bases at J, with 7 bases between.

The chain joins TRBV30 to TRBJ2-7, with D hard to call. The CDR3 covers 13 residues. The V end lost 3 bases, the J end lost 4 bases, and 13 bases lay between the germline ends. The germline gives CDR1 GTSNPN, CDR2 SVGIG (reference sequence). The CDR3 protein is CAWSLGIQYEQYF. DNA of the CDR3: TGTGCCTGGAGCCTAGGGATACAGTACGAGCAGTACTTC.

Sample share makes this clone medium-sized. The chain recombines TRBV7-8 with TRBJ2-1; D is possibly TRBD1 or TRBD2 (5 bases each). V lost 1 base to trimming and J lost 6 bases, with 7 bases between them. CDR3 length: 13 amino acids. Germline-derived CDR1 and CDR2 are SGHVS and FQNEAQ. As DNA, the CDR3 is TGTGCCAGCAGCTTAGGGGGGACCAATGAGCAGTTCTTC. It yields the protein CASSLGGTNEQFF.

The V gene is TRBV18, the J gene TRBJ2-2, with 12 bases that match TRBD2. CDR1 and CDR2 (germline): KGHSH, LQKENI. Trimming at V came to 2 bases and at J to 5 bases, leaving 0 bases not matched to a gene. The CDR3 has 15 residues. CDR3 sequence reads: CASSPGTSGTGELFF. The CDR3 DNA follows: TGTGCCAGCTCACCAGGGACTAGCGGGACCGGGGAGCTGTTTTTT.

The chain joins TRBV7-2 to TRBJ2-1, with TRBD2 matching over 12 bases. V trimming: 4 bases; J trimming: 10 bases; junction bases outside the gene matches: 14. The germline gives CDR1 SGHTA, CDR2 FQGNSA. The CDR3 contains 17 residues. The CDR3 nucleotides read TGTGCCAGCAGCTGGTCCTCCGGGACTAGCGGGCGTGGGGAGCAGTTCTTC. This encodes CASSWSSGTSGRGEQFF.

As regards this clone: An end of the junction differs from the germline gene, which may be a read error. The gene calls are TRBV7-2 and TRBJ2-7; D gene ambiguous. The V gene's germline CDR1 is SGHTA and CDR2 FQGNSA. The CDR3 loop spans 14 amino acids. CDR3 nucleotides: TGTGCCAGCAGCCCCGACTCCGTAACCCGGAATAGGAACTTC. This gives the protein CASSPDSVTRNRNF.

This clone was recorded a few times. The chain employs TRBV5-4 and TRBJ2-7; TRBD1 matches 8 bases. The trim removed 3 bases at V and 0 bases at J, leaving 5 bases unmatched. CDR3 length equals 15 residues. CDR1 is SGHNT, CDR2 YYREEE, per germline (reference sequence). The CDR3 DNA reads TGTGCCAGCAGCTCCCTAGGACAGGGCTCCTACGAGCAGTACTTC. Amino acids: CASSSLGQGSYEQYF.

The chain carries TRBV7-9 and TRBJ2-4, with D tentatively TRBD1 (6 bases). V shed 5 bases and J shed 7 bases, with 9 bases lying between them. The CDR3 consists of 12 residues. Germline assignment: CDR1 SEHNR and CDR2 FQNEAQ (reference sequence). Written as DNA, the CDR3 is TGTGCCAGCAGCCACAGGGAGAACATTCAGTACTTC. Protein product: CASSHRENIQYF.

The J gene is TRBJ2-7, the V gene TRBV7-2; possible D gene TRBD2, 5 bases. CDR1 SGHTA and CDR2 FQGNSA come from the germline V gene. V gave up 4 bases and J gave up 1 base, with 14 bases separating them. The CDR3 contains 15 residues. This CDR3 reads CASSSKRRLSYEQYF. DNA of the CDR3: TGTGCCAGCAGCTCCAAGCGGAGACTTTCCTACGAGCAGTACTTC.

The chain has TRBV6-1 and TRBJ2-7, with D possibly TRBD1 on 5 matching bases. Germline-derived CDR1 and CDR2 are MNHNS and SASEGT. This CDR3 spans 14 amino acids. The V gene lost 1 base and the J gene lost 5 bases, with 12 bases spanning the gap. CDR3 nucleotides: TGTGCCAGCAGTGAAGTCAGGGTACGGGACGAGCAGTACTTC. It is translated as CASSEVRVRDEQYF.